These 2 T cell receptor beta chains were sequenced from one sample in a study of cytomegalovirus exposure and HLA in healthy donors. The study ran its PCR with 60 Vbeta and 13 Jbeta primers. The method was immunoSEQ multiplex PCR; TCRdb's version includes in-frame clones alone and lacks a portion of them. The sample has 150,000 or so clones; about 85% are singletons. Input material: PBMCs. The receptors stem from a woman under 30 in good health and CMV-seronegative.

The J gene is TRBJ2-3, the V gene TRBV5-1; TRBD2 agrees at 9 bases. The length of the CDR3 is 15 residues. CDR1 and CDR2 (germline): SGHRS, YFSETQ. V lost 0 bases and J lost 7; bases outside the gene matches: 6. CDR3 in amino acids: CASSLVREGPHTQYF. The CDR3 nucleotides are TGCGCCAGCAGCTTGGTGCGGGAGGGCCCACATACGCAGTATTTT. The variable domain in full, completed from reference TRBV5-1 and TRBJ2-3, reads KAGVTQTPRYLIKTRGQQVTLSCSPISGHRSVSWYQQTPGQGLQFLFEYFSETQRNKGNFPGRFSGRQFSNSRSEMNVSTLELGDSALYLCASSLVREGPHTQYFGPGTRLTVL.

In its sample, this clone was seen once. The CDR3 is CASSPIPRDTEWTGELFF. CDR3 sequence (DNA): TGTGCCAGCAGTCCTATACCCCGGGACACTGAATGGACCGGGGAGCTGTTTTTT. The chain has TRBV25-1 and TRBJ2-2; a possible D gene is TRBD1 (6 bases). CDR3 size: 18 residues. The V gene lost 5 bases and the J gene lost 5 bases, with 24 bases spanning the gap. Germline V lookup: CDR1 MGHDK, CDR2 SYGVNS.